The 11 T cell receptor beta chains listed next were all sequenced from one sample in a study of T-cell reconstitution after alpha-beta-depleted transplantation in children. As it was prepared, the TCRbeta library received unique molecular identifiers. Each CDR3 protein gets one entry after TCRdb re-called the PCR reads with MiXCR. The sample yields around 200,000 distinct CDR3 sequences, roughly 11% seen once. The material sequenced was PBMCs, taken before TCRalphabeta/CD19-depleted stem cell transplant. The source of these receptors is a child in the first two years of life with acute myeloid leukemia, due to receive a stem cell transplant.

This clonotype was counted ten times or more. This rearrangement joins TRBV5-1 to TRBJ2-1; D is perhaps TRBD2 (5 bases). CDR1 and CDR2 from the germline V gene are SGHRS and YFSETQ. This CDR3 is built from 12 residues. Trimming left V 7 bases short and J 4 bases short, with 9 bases between. Written as DNA, the CDR3 is TGCGCCAGCGGGGAGTCATACAATGAGCAGTTCTTC. Amino acids: CASGESYNEQFF.

On this clonotype itself: This may be a read error, as it is one base from a much larger clone. V is TRBV11-3 and J is TRBJ2-7; D is unclear. This CDR3 comprises 16 residues. The ends were cut back, 2 bases at V and 6 bases at J, with 20 bases in the middle. CDR1 is SGHNT, CDR2 YENEEA, per germline. The CDR3 spells CASSLRSGAFSPEQYF. CDR3 nucleotide sequence: TGTGCCAGCAGCTTACGCAGTGGAGCCTTTTCTCCCGAGCAGTACTTC.

Many counts were recorded for this clonotype. The rearrangement uses TRBV20-1 and TRBJ2-1; weak D call: TRBD2 (6 bases). This CDR3 has 16 amino acids. The V end lost 0 bases, the J end lost 4 bases, and 16 bases lay between the germline ends. From germline, CDR1 is DFQATT and CDR2 SNEGSKA (reference sequence). CDR3 protein: CSARESWRDGYNEQFF. The CDR3 DNA follows: TGCAGTGCTAGAGAAAGCTGGCGGGACGGATACAATGAGCAGTTCTTC.

This clonotype was found many times. V usage is TRBV5-1 and J usage is TRBJ2-7; D may be TRBD2 (6 bases). The CDR3 loop spans 13 amino acids. Germline CDR1 and CDR2: SGHRS and YFSETQ. Deletions cut 5 bases from V and 0 bases from J, with 9 bases between. The DNA of the CDR3 is TGCGCCAGCAGGCCGACTAGCTCCTACGAGCAGTACTTC. Translation gives CASRPTSSYEQYF.

About this clonotype: A read error may explain this, as a much larger clone is one base away. The rearrangement joins TRBV20-1 to TRBJ1-2; D is ambiguous. The germline V gene has CDR1 DFQATT and CDR2 SNEGSKA (reference sequence). The CDR3 covers 13 residues. The CDR3 sequence: CSAPDGPNYDYTF. DNA of the CDR3: TGCAGTGCTCCGGACGGTCCAAACTATGACTACACCTTC.

The chain uses TRBV10-2 and TRBJ2-3; the D is unclear. This CDR3 is built from 15 residues. Germline CDR1 is WSHSY and CDR2 is SAAADI. V dropped 2 bases and J dropped 4 bases, with 13 bases sitting between them. The CDR3 reads CASSERLLVADTQYF. In DNA form, the CDR3 reads TGCGCCAGCAGTGAGAGGCTCCTGGTGGCAGATACGCAGTATTTT.

This clonotype was recorded at least ten times. The J gene is TRBJ2-3, the V gene TRBV7-9; 12 nucleotides match TRBD2. This CDR3 is 16 amino acids long. V lost 1 base, J lost 4 bases, and 3 bases stayed unmatched. Germline V gene lookup returns CDR1 SEHNR and CDR2 FQNEAQ (reference sequence). CDR3 loop: CASSLERLAGADTQYF. Here the CDR3 DNA reads TGTGCCAGCAGCTTAGAGCGACTAGCGGGGGCAGATACGCAGTATTTT.

This clonotype was seen ten or more times. The V and J genes are TRBV7-2 and TRBJ2-1, with TRBD2 matching over 8 bases. Per germline, CDR1 SGHTA and CDR2 FQGNSA. J lost 4 bases, V lost 1 base, and 3 bases had no gene match. The length of the CDR3 is 15 residues. CDR3 bases: TGTGCCAGCAGCTTAGAAATAGCGGGGTACAATGAGCAGTTCTTC. Residues: CASSLEIAGYNEQFF.

In its sample, this clonotype was seen many times. The rearrangement links TRBV4-2 to TRBJ2-2; weak D call: TRBD2 (5 bases). The V gene lost 0 bases and the J gene lost 5 bases, with 10 bases spanning the gap. Germline V lookup: CDR1 LGHNA, CDR2 YNFKEQ. There are 15 residues in the CDR3. The CDR3 spells CASSQDGTGTGELFF. The CDR3 DNA sequence: TGTGCCAGCAGCCAAGATGGTACGGGGACCGGGGAGCTGTTTTTT.

This clonotype occurred many times. The chain has TRBV3-1 and TRBJ1-2, with TRBD1 identical over 7 bases. The CDR3 is made up of 14 amino acids. V dropped 3 bases and J dropped 6; count of bases not matched to a gene: 7. Germline lookup yields CDR1 LGHDT and CDR2 YNNKEL (reference sequence). In DNA form, the CDR3 reads TGTGCCAGCAGCCACCGAACAGGGGCAGATGGCTACACCTTC. Residues: CASSHRTGADGYTF.

At least ten counts were recorded for this clonotype. This chain connects TRBV5-6 to TRBJ1-2; 7 bases are shared with TRBD1. J gave up 2 bases and V 7 bases, and 11 bases lay outside the gene matches. This CDR3 is built from 15 residues. Germline V gene data show CDR1 as SGHDT and CDR2 as YYEEEE. CDR3 DNA sequence: TGTGCCAGCCGCCCCAGGGACAGCTTCAACTATGGCTACACCTTC. Protein product: CASRPRDSFNYGYTF.